The present T cell receptor beta chain was sequenced within a study of shared clonotypes between healthy human individuals. Points from the study as a whole: Collection of samples was limited to blood; tissue repertoires likely differ. The study drew on few donors, limiting represented genetic and exposure-history diversity.

Some 28,000 T cell genomes (300 ng DNA) went into each PBMC replicate. As processed by the authors: ImmunoSEQ supplied junction-only sequences lacking quality scores, so filtering was different. TCRdb keeps only in-frame clones here, not all; method: immunoSEQ multiplex PCR. That table furnishes V, J and clone size, whereas the DNA furnished D and trimming. The sample comprises roughly 490,000 clones, 70% to 80% of which are singletons, and about 12% rests with the top ten. As concerns this clone: No antigen is known for it.

The CDR3 is made up of 17 amino acids. The sequencing input was PBMCs. This rearrangement joins TRBV21-1 to TRBJ1-2; TRBD1 reflects the table's D call only, with no check against the DNA. TRBV21-1 is labeled a pseudogene. This clonotype was obtained from a woman in her thirties or forties in good health. Some clones in this sample may be carry-over from other donors' samples. The CDR3 region is CASSKEWTGQGCYGYTF. DNA of the CDR3: TGTGCCAGCAGCAAAGAATGGACGGGACAGGGCTGCTATGGCTACACCTTC.